The clone carrying this TCR beta chain was observed a few times. This sample is drawn from a study of prognosis after radiotherapy for stage I lung cancer. Study-level information: Newly diagnosed primary stage I lung tumors were found in 14 to 15 patients, while oligometastatic NSCLC after surgical resection of the primary tumor was found in roughly 5. Squamous cell carcinoma was diagnosed in about 7 patients and adenocarcinoma in roughly twelve.

Starting from genomic DNA, TCR beta CDR3 was amplified through two-round multiplex PCR. Amplification during the initial PCR round employed primers specific to each TRBV and TRBJ gene. TCRdb used MiXCR to reprocess the multiplex PCR reads, holding one entry per CDR3 protein. The repertoire has more than 12,000 distinct CDR3 sequences, around 40% of them found once; the top ten carry 35% to 50%. Germline CDR1 is MGHRA and CDR2 is YSYEKL. V lost 1 base and J lost 1, with 19 bases in between. This CDR3 comprises 18 residues. The chain links TRBV4-1 to TRBJ1-1; D may be TRBD1 (6 bases). The receptor comes from a donor over 45 with non-small cell lung cancer. The specimen comprised PBMCs, sampled before or after stereotactic body radiation therapy (not recorded which). CDR3 in amino acids: CASSQVLQYRVGNTEAFF. For the CDR3, the DNA is TGCGCCAGCAGCCAAGTACTACAATACAGGGTAGGGAACACTGAAGCTTTCTTT.